The 14 T cell receptor beta chains given below trace back to one sample, sequenced in a study of blood T cells in healthy people across ages (dated by TCRdb to about 2015). The library was built by means of 5' RACE. This sample was sequenced with an Illumina HiSeq 2500. A second PCR of about 7 to 12 cycles was run with a J-beta primer mix and a sample-barcoded 5' primer. TCRdb took the public reads, trimmed them with fastp at Q25, ran MiXCR for clone calling and kept in-frame beta chains. Under each unique CDR3 protein, matching rows form one entry showing the most common genes and DNA. Counted in this sample were 700,000 to 850,000 distinct CDR3 sequences; roughly 50% of them appeared once. Under 50% of the sample is held by the ten biggest clonotypes. Sample: blood. The receptors were sampled from a man older than 75 in good health.

This clonotype has more than one count but fewer than ten. The chain recombines TRBV7-9 with TRBJ2-4; D could derive from TRBD1 or TRBD2 (6 bases each). In germline, CDR1 is SEHNR, CDR2 FQNEAQ (reference sequence). The CDR3 spans 14 residues. Trimming removed 5 bases at V and 7 bases at J, with 15 bases between. The chain's CDR3 is CASSPGAPDNIQYF. The CDR3 DNA reads as TGTGCCAGCAGCCCGGGGGCGCCGGATAACATTCAGTACTTC.

The chain combines TRBV7-9 with TRBJ2-7, with D possibly matching TRBD1 (6 bases). V was cut by 5 bases and J by 5 bases, with 22 bases left in between. Germline CDR1 reads SEHNR; CDR2 reads FQNEAQ (reference sequence). The CDR3 runs 16 residues. For the CDR3, the DNA is TGTGCCAGCAGCCGACCTCTGGGCCAGGGGATCAACGAGCAGTACTTC. Protein: CASSRPLGQGINEQYF.

The chain is built from TRBV10-3 and TRBJ1-5; D not resolved. This CDR3 region has 13 residues. V gave up 6 bases and J gave up 0 bases, with 6 bases separating them. CDR1 and CDR2 from the germline V gene are ENHRY and SYGVKD. The CDR3 loop is CAISDYSNQPQHF. DNA of the CDR3: TGTGCCATCAGCGATTATAGCAATCAGCCCCAGCATTTT.

This chain links TRBV20-1 with TRBJ1-5; 9 bases map to TRBD1. The length of the CDR3 is 15 residues. Trimming took 5 bases from V and 6 from J; bases not matched to a gene: 11. Germline CDR1 DFQATT, CDR2 SNEGSKA (reference sequence). The CDR3 DNA sequence: TGCAGTGCTGGGGGACAGGGAGCGGGTGTTCAGCCCCAGCATTTT. Residues: CSAGGQGAGVQPQHF.

In this sample, this clonotype turned up many times. Written as DNA, the CDR3 is TGTGCCAGCAGGCCACAGGGGAACACTGAAGCTTTCTTT. It encodes CASRPQGNTEAFF. The V call is TRBV27, the J call TRBJ1-1; D is possibly TRBD1 (6 bases). Looked up from germline, CDR1 is MNHEY and CDR2 is SMNVEV (reference sequence). The V gene lost 6 bases and the J gene lost 1 base, with 9 bases spanning the gap. The CDR3 contains 13 residues.

V gene TRBV20-1 combines with J gene TRBJ2-2, with a possible D match to TRBD2 (5 bases). The V gene's germline CDR1 is DFQATT and CDR2 SNEGSKA (reference sequence). V was clipped by 6 bases and J by 0 bases, with 14 bases between them. CDR3 length: 15 amino acids. CDR3 sequence reads: CSAKREPANTGELFF. Written as DNA, the CDR3 is TGCAGTGCCAAGAGGGAACCAGCGAACACCGGGGAGCTGTTTTTT.

V gene TRBV21-1 combines with J gene TRBJ2-5; TRBD1, the D gene given by the table, was not confirmed from the DNA. TRBV21-1 is annotated as a pseudogene. CDR3 length equals 12 residues. CDR3 sequence (DNA): TGTGCCAGCAAGGGAAGGGGAGAGACCCAGTACTTC. Translation gives CASKGRGETQYF.

This sequence joins TRBV9 and TRBJ2-1, with D possibly matching TRBD2 (6 bases). Germline CDR1 and CDR2: SGDLS and YYNGEE. This CDR3 spans 15 amino acids. The V and J ends lost 2 bases and 7 bases respectively, with 16 bases between them. The CDR3 nucleotides read TGTGCCAGCAGCGTGGGGACTCCCATCGAGAATGAGCAGTTCTTC. This translates into CASSVGTPIENEQFF.

The chain employs TRBV4-1 and TRBJ2-1, with TRBD2 identical over 10 bases. The V gene's germline CDR1 is MGHRA and CDR2 YSYEKL. This CDR3 spans 16 amino acids. J lost 8 bases, V lost 4 bases, and 11 bases had no gene match. CDR3 nucleotides: TGCGCCAGCAGCCCCCGGACTAGCGGTCGAGGGGATGAGCAGTTCTTC. As protein: CASSPRTSGRGDEQFF.

On this clonotype: A much more abundant neighbour one base away suggests this may be a read error. V and J are TRBV29-1 and TRBJ2-1; the D gene could be TRBD1 or TRBD2 (5 bases each). This CDR3 contains 14 residues. The germline V gene has CDR1 SQVTM and CDR2 ANQGSEA. Written as DNA, the CDR3 is TGCAGAGCCCGCCCCCCGGGGCCCTACAATGAGCAGTTCTTC. It translates to CRARPPGPYNEQFF.

This chain connects TRBV27 to TRBJ2-7; tentatively, D is TRBD2 (6 bases). The CDR3 has 14 residues. Per germline, CDR1 MNHEY and CDR2 SMNVEV (reference sequence). With 5 bases removed from V and 3 bases from J, the gap between germline ends came to 14 bases. CDR3 in amino acids: CASSPGTGDYEQYF. The CDR3 DNA sequence: TGTGCCAGCAGTCCCGGGACTGGGGACTACGAGCAGTACTTC.

V gene TRBV25-1 combines with J gene TRBJ2-7; 12 positions agree with TRBD1. The trim removed 5 bases at V and 1 base at J, leaving 18 bases unmatched. CDR3 length: 20 amino acids. Germline V gene lookup returns CDR1 MGHDK and CDR2 SYGVNS. The DNA for the CDR3 is TGTGCCAGCAGTTCCTCCGGGATGGGACAGGGGGCCAAAATTTCCTACGAGCAGTACTTC. Its protein product is CASSSSGMGQGAKISYEQYF.

The V and J genes are TRBV7-8 and TRBJ2-2; TRBD1 is a possible D gene (6 bases). The CDR3 is 14 residues long. V lost 8 bases to trimming and J lost 3 bases, with 13 bases between them. Germline assignment: CDR1 SGHVS and CDR2 FQNEAQ. Written as DNA, the CDR3 is TGTGCCAGCGGGGGCGCCGTGGACACCGGGGAGCTGTTTTTT. Amino acid sequence: CASGGAVDTGELFF.

This clonotype was picked up many times. V usage is TRBV19 and J usage is TRBJ2-7; 7 nucleotides align to TRBD2. V was clipped by 3 bases and J by 3 bases; unmatched bases: 8. In germline, CDR1 is LNHDA, CDR2 SQIVND (reference sequence). This CDR3 is built from 15 residues. CDR3 region: CASSIGAGAIYEQYF. Written as DNA, the CDR3 is TGTGCCAGTAGTATTGGGGCGGGAGCCATCTACGAGCAGTACTTC.